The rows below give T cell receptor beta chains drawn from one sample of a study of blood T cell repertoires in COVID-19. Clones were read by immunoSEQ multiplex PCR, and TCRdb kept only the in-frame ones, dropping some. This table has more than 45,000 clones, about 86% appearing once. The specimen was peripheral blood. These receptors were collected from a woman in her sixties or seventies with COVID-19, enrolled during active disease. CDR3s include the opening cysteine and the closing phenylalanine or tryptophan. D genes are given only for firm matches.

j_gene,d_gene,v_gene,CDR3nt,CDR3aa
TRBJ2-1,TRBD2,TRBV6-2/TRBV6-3,TGTGCCAGCAGTTACTCGACAGCGGGAGGGCCCAGCTCCTACAATGAGCAGTTCTTC,CASSYSTAGGPSSYNEQFF
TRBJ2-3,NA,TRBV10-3,TGTGCCATCAGCATAGGGACAACCACAGATACGCAGTATTTT,CAISIGTTTDTQYF
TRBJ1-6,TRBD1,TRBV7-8,TGTGCCAGCAGCTTATTCGGCAGGGGGCAGTCACCCCTCCACTTT,CASSLFGRGQSPLHF
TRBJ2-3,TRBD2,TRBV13,TGTGCCAGCAGCTTATACCTCCGGACTAGCGGGAGGGCCTCCCCAGATACGCAGTATTTT,CASSLYLRTSGRASPDTQYF
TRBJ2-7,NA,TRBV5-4,TGTGCCAGCAGCCCGCACATCGGGGGCGAGCAGTACTTC,CASSPHIGGEQYF
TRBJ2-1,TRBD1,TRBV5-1,TGCGCCAGCAGCTTACGACAGGGTTACAATGAGCAGTTCTTC,CASSLRQGYNEQFF
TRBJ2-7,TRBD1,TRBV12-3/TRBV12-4,TGTGCCAGCAGCACTAACCAGGGGGCCCGGCAGTACTTC,CASSTNQGARQYF
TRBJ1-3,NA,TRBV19,TGTGCCAGTAGCGGACAAACCTCTGGAAACACCATATATTTT,CASSGQTSGNTIYF
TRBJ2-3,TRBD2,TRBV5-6,TGTGCCAGCAGCCCCGGTCTAGCGGGAGTGGGGGTAGATACGCAGTATTTT,CASSPGLAGVGVDTQYF
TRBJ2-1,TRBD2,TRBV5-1,TGCGCCACCCAGCCCGGGACTAGCCTTAATGAGCAGTTCTTC,CATQPGTSLNEQFF
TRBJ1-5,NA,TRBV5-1,TGCGCCAGCAGCTTGAAGCCCAATCAGCCCCAGCATTTT,CASSLKPNQPQHF
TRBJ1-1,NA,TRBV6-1,TGTGCCAGCAGTGATCTTTTTGAAGCTTTCTTT,CASSDLFEAFF
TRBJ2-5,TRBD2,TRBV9,TGTGCCAGCAGCAGTTCCGGGACTAGCGGGAGAGGGCCGGGGGAGACCCAGTACTTC,CASSSSGTSGRGPGETQYF
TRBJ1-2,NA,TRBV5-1,TGCGCCAGCAGCTTGTATTTGGAGTCAACACTTGGCTACACCTTC,CASSLYLESTLGYTF
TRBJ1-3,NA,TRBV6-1,TGTGCCAGCAGTGCCGGACTGTTGAGCTCTGGAAACACCATATATTTT,CASSAGLLSSGNTIYF
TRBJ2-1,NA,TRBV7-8,TGTGCCAGCAGCTTTGCGGGAATTCCCTACAATGAGCAGTTCTTC,CASSFAGIPYNEQFF
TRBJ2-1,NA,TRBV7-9,TGTGCCAGCAGCTCTCCCTTTGCCCGAGTCATCCCCTACAATGAGCAGTTCTTC,CASSSPFARVIPYNEQFF